These 32 T cell receptor beta chains originate from one sample sequenced in a study of T cell repertoires in cytomegalovirus infection. Their antigens remain unidentified. TCRdb analysed the reads with MiXCR anew, one entry per CDR3 protein. The sample carries approximately 71,000 distinct CDR3 sequences, 20% recorded once. This specimen consisted of CD8+ T cells from cultured PBMCs, obtained from culture after CMV antigen stimulation. All receptors derive from a human donor in good health (CMV status not recorded). Some clones in this sample may be carry-over from other donors' samples.

This clonotype was counted a few times. This sequence joins TRBV7-2 and TRBJ2-5, with D unresolved. The V end was cut by 5 bases, the J end by 5 bases, with 12 bases between. The CDR3 has 13 residues. Germline V lookup: CDR1 SGHTA, CDR2 FQGNSA. CDR3 region: CASSRFLEETQYF. For the CDR3, the DNA is TGTGCCAGCAGCCGTTTCCTAGAGGAGACCCAGTACTTC.

This clonotype was seen more than once but under ten times. The chain combines TRBV7-9 with TRBJ1-5, with TRBD1 as a possible D gene (5 bases). CDR3 length: 16 amino acids. V shed 5 bases and J shed 0 bases, with 14 bases lying between them. Germline V gene lookup returns CDR1 SEHNR and CDR2 FQNEAQ (reference sequence). CDR3 DNA sequence: TGTGCCAGCAGCGCAGCCGGGGACCGTAGCAATCAGCCCCAGCATTTT. Its translation is CASSAAGDRSNQPQHF.

This chain uses TRBV6-1 with TRBJ1-1; 8 bases align to TRBD1. The V segment lost 4 bases and the J segment 2 bases; nucleotides outside the gene matches: 6. Germline V lookup: CDR1 MNHNS, CDR2 SASEGT. The CDR3 has 15 amino acids. The CDR3 protein is CASSAGQVSNTEAFF. The CDR3 DNA reads TGTGCCAGCAGTGCGGGACAGGTTAGCAACACTGAAGCTTTCTTT.

The chain links TRBV6-2 or TRBV6-3 to TRBJ2-1; the match to TRBD1 covers 12 bases. The trim removed 10 bases at V and 9 bases at J, leaving 13 bases unmatched. The germline gives CDR1 MNHEY, CDR2 SVGEGT. This CDR3 contains 15 residues. CDR3 DNA: TGTGCCACTTCCTTCTCCGGGACAGGGGGCGTTGAGCAGTTCTTC. Its protein is CATSFSGTGGVEQFF.

The CDR3 DNA follows: TGTGCCAGTAGAAAGGGGGATGGGAAAGAGACCCAGTACTTC. It yields the protein CASRKGDGKETQYF. The V gene is TRBV19, the J gene TRBJ2-5; possible D gene TRBD1, 6 bases. V was shortened by 6 bases and J by 3 bases, with 14 bases between the two germline ends. Looked up from germline, CDR1 is LNHDA and CDR2 is SQIVND (reference sequence). The CDR3 consists of 14 residues. Based on the CDR3 plus reference TRBV19 and TRBJ2-5, the full variable domain is DGGITQSPKYLFRKEGQNVTLSCEQNLNHDAMYWYRQDPGQGLRLIYYSQIVNDFQKGDIAEGYSVSREKKESFPLTVTSAQKNPTAFYLCASRKGDGKETQYFGPGTRLLVL.

The V call is TRBV10-3, the J call TRBJ1-3, with D hard to call. The germline V gene encodes CDR1 ENHRY and CDR2 SYGVKD. V lost 6 bases to trimming and J lost 4 bases, with 13 bases between them. This CDR3 comprises 14 residues. The CDR3 nucleotides read TGTGCCATCAGCCCGCCGGCCCCCGGAAACACCATATATTTT. Residues: CAISPPAPGNTIYF.

This clonotype was counted a few times. The chain combines TRBV4-1 with TRBJ1-1; D gene ambiguous. Germline V gene lookup returns CDR1 MGHRA and CDR2 YSYEKL. Between the trimmed V and J ends, which lost 3 bases and 3 bases, there was a span of 14 bases. The CDR3 contains 15 residues. CDR3 residues: CASSQTDQSHTEAFF. CDR3 DNA sequence: TGCGCCAGCAGCCAGACGGACCAGTCGCACACTGAAGCTTTCTTT.

The chain employs TRBV6-5 and TRBJ2-3, with 11 bases identical to TRBD2. J gave up 4 bases and V 5 bases, and 8 bases lay outside the gene matches. Germline-derived CDR1 and CDR2 are MNHEY and SVGAGI. The CDR3 spans 16 residues. The CDR3 protein is CASSVLAGGAADTQYF. The CDR3 bases are TGTGCCAGCAGTGTTCTAGCGGGGGGAGCGGCAGATACGCAGTATTTT.

V and J are TRBV28 and TRBJ1-6; 9 positions agree with TRBD1. CDR1 MDHEN and CDR2 SYDVKM come from the germline V gene. The CDR3 covers 19 residues. Trimming took 6 bases from V and 0 from J; bases not matched to a gene: 12. The CDR3 region has the DNA TGTGCCAGCAGCCATACAGGGGGCGCACAGGGCTCCTATAATTCACCCCTCCACTTT. Translating gives CASSHTGGAQGSYNSPLHF.

This clonotype showed up just a few times. The rearrangement links TRBV20-1 to TRBJ2-5; D is perhaps TRBD1 (7 bases). CDR1 DFQATT and CDR2 SNEGSKA come from the germline V gene (reference sequence). The CDR3 extends over 13 amino acids. Trimming removed 6 bases at V and 5 bases at J, with 16 bases between. The CDR3 bases are TGCAGTGCGTTGACAGGGACTCGGGAGACCCAGTACTTC. It specifies CSALTGTRETQYF.

The chain employs TRBV19 and TRBJ2-1, with D possibly called TRBD1 or TRBD2 (5 bases each). V lost 10 bases and J 10 bases, leaving 17 bases between the germline ends. This CDR3 is 12 amino acids long. CDR1 and CDR2 from the germline V gene are LNHDA and SQIVND (reference sequence). The CDR3 DNA reads TGTGCCACCAAGGGGACCTCTTCAGAGCAGTTCTTC. This gives the protein CATKGTSSEQFF.

This clonotype has more than one count but fewer than ten. This chain links TRBV7-2 with TRBJ1-2; D perhaps matches TRBD1 (6 bases). V gave up 3 bases and J gave up 8 bases, with 13 bases separating them. Germline V lookup: CDR1 SGHTA, CDR2 FQGNSA. CDR3 length: 13 amino acids. The CDR3 nucleotides read TGTGCCAGCAGCTTTGCCTACAGGGTCGGCTACACCTTC. Translated, it gives CASSFAYRVGYTF.

This clonotype showed up just a few times. This chain connects TRBV7-8 to TRBJ2-1; D is tentatively TRBD1 or TRBD2 (7 bases each). This CDR3 is 17 amino acids long. The V end lost 4 bases, the J end lost 7 bases, and 23 bases lay between the germline ends. Germline assignment: CDR1 SGHVS and CDR2 FQNEAQ. This chain's CDR3 is CASSSDPGEGARNEQFF. The CDR3 DNA reads TGTGCCAGCAGCTCTGACCCAGGGGAGGGGGCGCGGAATGAGCAGTTCTTC.

The V and J genes are TRBV20-1 and TRBJ2-7; 8 bases match TRBD2. This CDR3 region has 15 residues. CDR1 is DFQATT and CDR2 is SNEGSKA in the germline V gene (reference sequence). V dropped 6 bases and J dropped 7; count of bases not matched to a gene: 17. The CDR3 nucleotides are TGCAGTGCCAACCCCCGGGGGGGGGCTGGCCGGGAGCAGTACTTC. Protein: CSANPRGGAGREQYF.

This clonotype was seen a few times. As DNA, the CDR3 is TGTGCCAGCAGCCCGGAGACAGGACTTACCAACTATGGCTACACCTTC. Protein product: CASSPETGLTNYGYTF. V gene TRBV7-9 combines with J gene TRBJ1-2; D possibly corresponds to TRBD1 (6 bases). Germline values: CDR1 SEHNR, CDR2 FQNEAQ (reference sequence). Trimming left V 5 bases short and J 2 bases short, with 18 bases between. This CDR3 contains 16 residues.

This clonotype has a handful of counts. This chain connects TRBV27 to TRBJ1-6; D call uncertain. The ends were cut back, 2 bases at V and 1 base at J, with 6 bases in the middle. The CDR3 sequence is 15 residues long. Looked up from germline, CDR1 is MNHEY and CDR2 is SMNVEV (reference sequence). In nucleotides, the CDR3 is TGTGCCAGCAGTTTAGACCTTTCCTATAATTCACCCCTCCACTTT. It specifies CASSLDLSYNSPLHF.

The chain combines TRBV5-1 with TRBJ1-1; weak D call: TRBD1 (6 bases). The V end was cut by 2 bases, the J end by 0 bases, with 14 bases between. This CDR3 contains 16 residues. Germline V gene data show CDR1 as SGHRS and CDR2 as YFSETQ. The CDR3 coding sequence is TGCGCCAGCAGCTTCCGGACAGAGCCCTTGAACACTGAAGCTTTCTTT. Translation gives CASSFRTEPLNTEAFF.

The rearrangement uses TRBV27 and TRBJ2-1; D uncertain. Per germline, CDR1 MNHEY and CDR2 SMNVEV (reference sequence). The CDR3 consists of 13 residues. The ends were cut back, 3 bases at V and 9 bases at J, with 12 bases in the middle. In DNA, the CDR3 is TGTGCCAGCAGTTTTACGCTTGGTGTTGAGCAGTTCTTC. This encodes CASSFTLGVEQFF.

The J gene is TRBJ1-6, the V gene TRBV9; D ambiguous. The CDR3 runs to 14 residues. V lost 0 bases and J 7 bases, leaving 8 bases between the germline ends. The germline gives CDR1 SGDLS, CDR2 YYNGEE. The CDR3: CASSVGAGNSPLHF. Written as DNA, the CDR3 is TGTGCCAGCAGCGTAGGGGCCGGCAATTCACCCCTCCACTTT.

This clonotype has only a few counts. A read error may account for a junction end that differs from germline. The CDR3 DNA sequence: TGTGCCAGCAGTTACGATCGGGACGCCTTCACTCTCTTC. It specifies CASSYDRDAFTLF. The chain employs TRBV6-2 or TRBV6-3 and TRBJ2-7; tentatively, D is TRBD1 or TRBD2 (5 bases each). The germline gives CDR1 MNHEY, CDR2 SVGEGT. The CDR3 sequence is 13 residues long.

This clonotype was seen more than once but under ten times. V is TRBV7-2 and J is TRBJ1-1; TRBD1 might be the D (6 bases). V was trimmed by 5 bases and J by 1 base, leaving 8 bases between them. Per the germline V gene, CDR1 is SGHTA and CDR2 is FQGNSA. The CDR3 is 13 residues long. The CDR3 spells CASSPRGNTEAFF. CDR3 sequence (DNA): TGTGCCAGCAGCCCCAGGGGGAACACTGAAGCTTTCTTT.

This clonotype has a handful of counts. The rearrangement joins TRBV7-9 to TRBJ1-1; no definite D call. Germline-derived CDR1 and CDR2 are SEHNR and FQNEAQ (reference sequence). The CDR3 has 15 amino acids. V lost 0 bases to trimming and J lost 0 bases, with 8 bases between them. This CDR3 reads CASSLANGLNTEAFF. The CDR3 nucleotides read TGTGCCAGCAGCTTAGCTAATGGGTTGAACACTGAAGCTTTCTTT.

This clonotype came up many times. The chain links TRBV6-1 to TRBJ1-2; D gene ambiguous. Trimming removed 7 bases from V and 6 bases from J, with 9 bases in between. The CDR3 has 11 amino acids. Germline CDR1 and CDR2: MNHNS and SASEGT. The CDR3 DNA reads TGTGCCAGCAAGGGAGGTAATGGCTACACCTTC. Encoded protein: CASKGGNGYTF.

In its sample, this clonotype was seen many times. This sequence joins TRBV7-8 and TRBJ1-2; perhaps TRBD1 as D (5 bases). Trimming removed 3 bases at V and 8 bases at J, with 13 bases between. The germline gives CDR1 SGHVS, CDR2 FQNEAQ. This CDR3 spans 13 amino acids. The CDR3: CASSFDSSNGYTF. CDR3 DNA: TGTGCCAGCAGCTTCGACAGCTCAAACGGCTACACCTTC.

This clonotype occurred a few times. This rearrangement joins TRBV7-9 to TRBJ1-1; the D is unclear. The V gene's germline CDR1 is SEHNR and CDR2 FQNEAQ (reference sequence). The CDR3 has 14 amino acids. With 0 bases removed from V and 3 bases from J, the gap between germline ends came to 8 bases. The CDR3 here is CASSLASEYTEAFF. CDR3 sequence (DNA): TGTGCCAGCAGCTTAGCATCGGAATACACTGAAGCTTTCTTT.

This clonotype appeared a few times. The V gene is TRBV4-2, the J gene TRBJ1-1; possible D gene TRBD1, 6 bases. The CDR3 spans 15 residues. The germline gives CDR1 LGHNA, CDR2 YNFKEQ. V shed 2 bases and J shed 1 base, with 11 bases lying between them. The CDR3 DNA reads TGTGCCAGCAGCCAATCTGGCAGGGGGAACACTGAAGCTTTCTTT. Its protein is CASSQSGRGNTEAFF.

This sequence joins TRBV7-2 and TRBJ2-6; 7 nucleotides line up with TRBD1. V trimming: 2 bases; J trimming: 0 bases; junction bases outside the gene matches: 13. The CDR3 is 20 amino acids. Germline lookup yields CDR1 SGHTA and CDR2 FQGNSA. This CDR3 is CASSLRLRAGGNSGANVLTF. For the CDR3, the DNA is TGTGCCAGCAGCTTAAGGTTGAGGGCAGGGGGAAACTCTGGGGCCAACGTCCTGACTTTC.

The chain links TRBV7-8 to TRBJ1-2, with unresolved D. V gave up 0 bases and J gave up 5 bases, with 7 bases separating them. The CDR3 contains 13 residues. Per the germline V gene, CDR1 is SGHVS and CDR2 is FQNEAQ. The CDR3 DNA reads as TGTGCCAGCAGCTTAGCGGGGAGTTATGGCTACACCTTC. Its protein product is CASSLAGSYGYTF. Combining the CDR3 with reference TRBV7-8 and TRBJ1-2 gives the whole variable domain GAGVSQSPRYKVAKRGQDVALRCDPISGHVSLFWYQQALGQGPEFLTYFQNEAQLDKSGLPSDRFFAERPEGSVSTLKIQRTQQEDSAVYLCASSLAGSYGYTFGSGTRLTVV.

CDR3 sequence reads: CASSLPGTGGLRSSYNEQFF. CDR3 bases: TGCGCCAGCAGCTTGCCCGGGACAGGGGGCCTAAGGAGCTCCTACAATGAGCAGTTCTTC. The chain uses TRBV5-1 and TRBJ2-1, with 12 bases that match TRBD1. V was clipped by 1 base and J by 0 bases; unmatched bases: 11. Germline V CDR1 and CDR2: SGHRS, YFSETQ. CDR3 length: 20 residues.

There are a few counts of this clonotype. Written as DNA, the CDR3 is TGTGCCAGCAGCTTAGGACAGGGCCACAACAATGAGCAGTTCTTC. Its protein product is CASSLGQGHNNEQFF. The V gene is TRBV7-8, the J gene TRBJ2-1; 7 positions match TRBD1. The CDR3 is 15 amino acids. V was clipped by 1 base and J by 5 bases; unmatched bases: 5. Germline assignment: CDR1 SGHVS and CDR2 FQNEAQ.

This clonotype has just a few counts. The V gene is TRBV12-3 or TRBV12-4, the J gene TRBJ1-1; no clear D gene. The CDR3 is made up of 16 amino acids. The germline V and J ends were trimmed by 6 bases and 1 base, with 18 bases remaining between them. CDR3 coding DNA: TGTGCCAGCAGAGCCGCCGGGCGCAACAGGAACACTGAAGCTTTCTTT. Encoded protein: CASRAAGRNRNTEAFF.

V gene TRBV7-9 combines with J gene TRBJ2-2; tentatively, D is TRBD1 (6 bases). This CDR3 is 16 amino acids long. The germline V gene encodes CDR1 SEHNR and CDR2 FQNEAQ (reference sequence). V was clipped by 6 bases and J by 0 bases, with 14 bases between them. CDR3 DNA sequence: TGTGCCAGCAGGGAGGTGGGGGCGACGAACACCGGGGAGCTGTTTTTT. Translated, it gives CASREVGATNTGELFF. Full variable domain (missing parts from reference TRBV7-9 and TRBJ2-2): DTGVSQNPRHKITKRGQNVTFRCDPISEHNRLYWYRQTLGQGPEFLTYFQNEAQLEKSRLLSDRFSAERPKGSFSTLEIQRTEQGDSAMYLCASREVGATNTGELFFGEGSRLTVL.